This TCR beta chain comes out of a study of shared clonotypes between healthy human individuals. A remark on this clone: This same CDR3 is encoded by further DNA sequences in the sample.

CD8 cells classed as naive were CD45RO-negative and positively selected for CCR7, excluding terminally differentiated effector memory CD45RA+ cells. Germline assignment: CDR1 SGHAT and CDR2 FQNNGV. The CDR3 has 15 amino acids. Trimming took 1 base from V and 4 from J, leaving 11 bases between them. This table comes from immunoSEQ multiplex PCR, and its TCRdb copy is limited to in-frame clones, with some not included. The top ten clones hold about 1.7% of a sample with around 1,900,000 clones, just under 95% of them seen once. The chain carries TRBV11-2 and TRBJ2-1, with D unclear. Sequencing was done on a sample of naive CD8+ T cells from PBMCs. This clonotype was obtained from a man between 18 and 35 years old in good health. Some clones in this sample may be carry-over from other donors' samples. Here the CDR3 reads CASSLGGGPYNEQFF. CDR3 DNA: TGTGCCAGCAGCTTAGGGGGTGGGCCATACAATGAGCAGTTCTTC.